This section outlines one T cell receptor beta chain sequence together with its context. CDR1 is SGHNT and CDR2 is YENEEA in the germline V gene. Unmatched junction bases numbered 5, after V lost 7 bases and J lost 4 bases. The CDR3 is made up of 13 amino acids. Authors' analysis steps: Reference gene primer amplification gave nucleated cell count estimates. Profiled with immunoSEQ multiplex PCR; TCRdb holds only in-frame clones, not every one. That table furnishes V, J and clone size, whereas the DNA furnished D and trimming. This sample has approximately 100,000 clones, with approximately 80% found just once. The data derive from a study of blood T cell repertoires in COVID-19. Overall study context: T cells, B-cell-depleted T cells, or PBMCs supplied cDNA or gDNA.

Material: peripheral blood. This receptor was obtained from a woman older than 75 with active or convalescent COVID-19. The rearrangement joins TRBV11-3 to TRBJ1-2; 8 bases agree with TRBD1. The CDR3 sequence: CASTPGGCYGYTF. The CDR3 nucleotides are TGTGCCAGCACCCCAGGGGGCTGCTATGGCTACACCTTC.